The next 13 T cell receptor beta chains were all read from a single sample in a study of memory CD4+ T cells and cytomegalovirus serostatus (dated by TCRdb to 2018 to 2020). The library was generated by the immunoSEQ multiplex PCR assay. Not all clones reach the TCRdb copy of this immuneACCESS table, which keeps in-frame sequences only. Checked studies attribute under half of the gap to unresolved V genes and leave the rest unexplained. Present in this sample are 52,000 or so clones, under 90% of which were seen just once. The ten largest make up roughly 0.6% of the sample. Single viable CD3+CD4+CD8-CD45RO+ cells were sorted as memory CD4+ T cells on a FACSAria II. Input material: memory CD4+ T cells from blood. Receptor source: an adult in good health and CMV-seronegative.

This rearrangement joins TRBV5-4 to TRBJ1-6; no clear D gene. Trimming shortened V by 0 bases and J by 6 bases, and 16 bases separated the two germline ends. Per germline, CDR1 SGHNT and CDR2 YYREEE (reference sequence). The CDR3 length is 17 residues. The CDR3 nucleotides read TGTGCCAGCAGCTTGGACTCCAGGCGATCCATTAATTCACCCCTCCACTTT. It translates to CASSLDSRRSINSPLHF.

As DNA, the CDR3 is TGCGCCAGCAGCCAAGACTCCGGGGGCGTGGGGGCCAAAAACATTCAGTACTTC. This sequence encodes CASSQDSGGVGAKNIQYF. The V gene is TRBV4-1, the J gene TRBJ2-4; D is possibly TRBD1 or TRBD2 (6 bases each). V was pared by 0 bases and J by 1 base, with 16 bases between. This CDR3 comprises 18 residues. In germline, CDR1 is MGHRA, CDR2 YSYEKL.

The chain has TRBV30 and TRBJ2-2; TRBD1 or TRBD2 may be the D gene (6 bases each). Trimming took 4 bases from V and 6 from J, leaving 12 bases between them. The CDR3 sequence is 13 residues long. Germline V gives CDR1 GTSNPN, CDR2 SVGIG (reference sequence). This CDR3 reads CAWNSEGAGELFF. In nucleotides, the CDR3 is TGTGCCTGGAACTCGGAGGGGGCCGGGGAGCTGTTTTTT.

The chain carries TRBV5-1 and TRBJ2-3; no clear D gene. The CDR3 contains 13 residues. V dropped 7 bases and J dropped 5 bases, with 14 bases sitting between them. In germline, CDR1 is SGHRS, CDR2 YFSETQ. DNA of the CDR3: TGCGCCAGCTCTCGACTGGTTGGAGATACGCAGTATTTT. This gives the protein CASSRLVGDTQYF. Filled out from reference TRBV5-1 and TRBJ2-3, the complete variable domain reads KAGVTQTPRYLIKTRGQQVTLSCSPISGHRSVSWYQQTPGQGLQFLFEYFSETQRNKGNFPGRFSGRQFSNSRSEMNVSTLELGDSALYLCASSRLVGDTQYFGPGTRLTVL.

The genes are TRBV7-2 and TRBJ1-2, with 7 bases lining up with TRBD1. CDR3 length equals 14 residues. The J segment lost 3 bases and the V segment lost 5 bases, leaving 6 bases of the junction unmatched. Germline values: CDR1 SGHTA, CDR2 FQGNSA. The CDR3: CASSPQGDYYGYTF. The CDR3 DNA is TGTGCCAGCAGCCCCCAGGGGGACTACTATGGCTACACCTTC.

DNA for the CDR3: TGTGCCAGCAGCCCGCGGACGGAATACTACGAGCAGTACTTC. Its translation: CASSPRTEYYEQYF. The V gene is TRBV7-8, the J gene TRBJ2-7; no reliable D call. Germline loops: CDR1 SGHVS, CDR2 FQNEAQ. The CDR3 runs 14 residues. V lost 5 bases, J lost 3 bases, and 14 bases lay in between.

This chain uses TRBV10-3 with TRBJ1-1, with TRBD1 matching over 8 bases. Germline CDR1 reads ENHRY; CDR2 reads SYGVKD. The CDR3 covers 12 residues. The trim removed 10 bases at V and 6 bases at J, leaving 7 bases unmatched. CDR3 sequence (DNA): TGTGCCACCCAGGACAGGGAGGCTGAAGCTTTCTTT. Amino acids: CATQDREAEAFF.

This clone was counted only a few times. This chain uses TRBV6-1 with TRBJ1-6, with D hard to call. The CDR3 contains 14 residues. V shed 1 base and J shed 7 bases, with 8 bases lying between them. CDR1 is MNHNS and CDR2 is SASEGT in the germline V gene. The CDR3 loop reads CASSEVAVNSPLHF. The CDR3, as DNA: TGTGCCAGCAGTGAAGTGGCAGTAAATTCACCCCTCCACTTT.

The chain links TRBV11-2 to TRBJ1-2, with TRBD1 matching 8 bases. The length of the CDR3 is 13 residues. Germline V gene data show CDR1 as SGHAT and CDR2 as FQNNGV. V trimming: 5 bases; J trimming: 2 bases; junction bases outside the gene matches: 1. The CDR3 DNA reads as TGTGCCAGCAGCCGGGACAGGAACTATGGCTACACCTTC. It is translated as CASSRDRNYGYTF.

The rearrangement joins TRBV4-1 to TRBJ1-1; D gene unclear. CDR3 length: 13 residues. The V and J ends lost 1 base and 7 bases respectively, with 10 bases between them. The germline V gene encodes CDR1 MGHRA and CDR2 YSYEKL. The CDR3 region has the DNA TGCGCCAGCAGCCAAGTTAGGCACGTTGAAGCTTTCTTT. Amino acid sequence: CASSQVRHVEAFF.

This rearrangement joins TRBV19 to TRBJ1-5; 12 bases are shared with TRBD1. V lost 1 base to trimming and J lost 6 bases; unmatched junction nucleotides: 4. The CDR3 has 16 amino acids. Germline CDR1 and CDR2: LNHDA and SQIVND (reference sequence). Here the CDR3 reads CASSIGGTGGRQPQHF. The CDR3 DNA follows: TGTGCCAGTAGTATAGGCGGGACAGGGGGCCGTCAGCCCCAGCATTTT.

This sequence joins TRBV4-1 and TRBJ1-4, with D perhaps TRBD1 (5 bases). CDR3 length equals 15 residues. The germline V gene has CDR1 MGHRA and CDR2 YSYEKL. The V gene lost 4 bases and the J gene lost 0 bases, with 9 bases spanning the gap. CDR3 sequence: CASSLQGATNEKLFF. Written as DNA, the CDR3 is TGCGCCAGCAGCCTTCAGGGTGCAACTAATGAAAAACTGTTTTTT.

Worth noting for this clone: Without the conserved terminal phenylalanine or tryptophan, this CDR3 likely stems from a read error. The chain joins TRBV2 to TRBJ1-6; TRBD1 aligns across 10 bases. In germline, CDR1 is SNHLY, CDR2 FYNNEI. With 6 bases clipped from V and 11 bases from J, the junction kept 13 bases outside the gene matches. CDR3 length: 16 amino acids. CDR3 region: CASRMSDRGGLAPLHL. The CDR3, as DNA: TGTGCCAGCAGAATGTCGGACAGGGGGGGACTGGCACCCCTCCACCTT.